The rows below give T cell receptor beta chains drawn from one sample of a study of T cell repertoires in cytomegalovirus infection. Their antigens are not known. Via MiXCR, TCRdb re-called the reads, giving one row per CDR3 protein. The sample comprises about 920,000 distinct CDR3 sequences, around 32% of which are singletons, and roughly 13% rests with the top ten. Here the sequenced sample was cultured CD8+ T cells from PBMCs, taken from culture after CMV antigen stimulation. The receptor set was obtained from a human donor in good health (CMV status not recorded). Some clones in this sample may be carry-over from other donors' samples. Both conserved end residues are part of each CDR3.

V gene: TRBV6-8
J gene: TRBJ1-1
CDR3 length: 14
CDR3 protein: CASSYSTGDTEAFF

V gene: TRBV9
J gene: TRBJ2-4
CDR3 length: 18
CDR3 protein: CASSAQGGLAGAKNIQYF

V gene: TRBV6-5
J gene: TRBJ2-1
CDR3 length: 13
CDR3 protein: CASSRRGYNEQFF

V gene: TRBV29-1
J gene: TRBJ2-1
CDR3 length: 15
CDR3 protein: CSVSLAGGWIDEQFF

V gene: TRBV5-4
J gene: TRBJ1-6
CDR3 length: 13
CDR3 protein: CASRPGGGSPLHF

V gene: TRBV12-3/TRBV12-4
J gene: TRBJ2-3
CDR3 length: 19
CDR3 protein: CASPRTLRGLLSGTDTQYF

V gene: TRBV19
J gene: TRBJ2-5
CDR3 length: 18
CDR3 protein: CASSITGTGRSLKETQYF

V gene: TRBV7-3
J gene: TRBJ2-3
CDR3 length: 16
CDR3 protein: CASSPLAGTPGDTQYF

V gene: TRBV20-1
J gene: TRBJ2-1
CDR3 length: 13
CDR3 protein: CSARDSGTPEQFF

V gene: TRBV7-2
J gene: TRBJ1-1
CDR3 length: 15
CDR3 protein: CASSLGVRGLTEAFF

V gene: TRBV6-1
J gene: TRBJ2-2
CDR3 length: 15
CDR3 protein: CASSEAGRGTGELFF

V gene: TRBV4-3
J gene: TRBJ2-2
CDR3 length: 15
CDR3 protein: CTSSPYRGGTGELFF

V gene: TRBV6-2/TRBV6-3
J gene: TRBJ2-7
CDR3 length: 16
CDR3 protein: CASRPYPAVGPYEQYF

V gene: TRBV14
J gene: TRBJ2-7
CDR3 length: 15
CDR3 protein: CASSRPSPRSDEQYF

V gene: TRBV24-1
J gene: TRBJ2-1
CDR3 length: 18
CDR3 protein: CATSERLAGGRSYNEQFF

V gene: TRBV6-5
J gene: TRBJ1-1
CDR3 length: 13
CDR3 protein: CASNQGGDVTTFF

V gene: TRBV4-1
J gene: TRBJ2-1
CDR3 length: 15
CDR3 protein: CASSEGSSSYNEQFF

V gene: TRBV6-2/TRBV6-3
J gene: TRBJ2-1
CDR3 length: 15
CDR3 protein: CASSYSRTGDNEQFF

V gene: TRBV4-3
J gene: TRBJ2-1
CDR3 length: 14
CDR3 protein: CASSQDGSLGEQFF

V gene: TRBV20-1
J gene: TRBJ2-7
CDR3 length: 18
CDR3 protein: CSATQSSGGAGYGYEQYF

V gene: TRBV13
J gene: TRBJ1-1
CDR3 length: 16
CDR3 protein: CASSLLSDGLNTEAFF

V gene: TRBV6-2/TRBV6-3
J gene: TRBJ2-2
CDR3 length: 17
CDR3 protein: CASSYQFKAWGTGELFF

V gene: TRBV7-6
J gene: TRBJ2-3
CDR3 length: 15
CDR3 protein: CASNEAGKVTDTQYF

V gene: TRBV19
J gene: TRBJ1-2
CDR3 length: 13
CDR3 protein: CASSIVQGDGYTF

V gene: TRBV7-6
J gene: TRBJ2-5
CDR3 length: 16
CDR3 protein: CASSSFGLADGETQYF

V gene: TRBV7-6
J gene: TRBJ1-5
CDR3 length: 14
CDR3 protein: CASSLGGGNQPQHF

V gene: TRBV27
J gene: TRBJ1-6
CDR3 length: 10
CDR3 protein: CASGSSPLHF

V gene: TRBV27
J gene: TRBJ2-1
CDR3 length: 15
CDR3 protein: CASSTYGPPYNEQFF

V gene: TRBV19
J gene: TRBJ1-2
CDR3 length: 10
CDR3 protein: CAAVGGGYTF

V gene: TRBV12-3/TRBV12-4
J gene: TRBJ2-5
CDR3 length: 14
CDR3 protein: CASSLGVAGETQYF

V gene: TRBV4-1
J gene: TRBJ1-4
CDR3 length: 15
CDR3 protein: CASSQYNRGLEKLFF